Each of the 19 T cell receptor beta chains below was sequenced from the same sample in a study of T cell repertoires in cytomegalovirus infection. TCRdb re-called the reads through MiXCR, storing one row per CDR3 protein. The table shows about 180,000 distinct CDR3 sequences, with around 15% occurring only once. Sequencing was carried out using PBMCs. The receptors were sampled from a human donor in good health (CMV status not recorded). Some clones in this sample may be carry-over from other donors' samples.

The J gene is TRBJ1-2, the V gene TRBV12-3 or TRBV12-4, with D hard to call. This CDR3 region has 13 residues. Trimming removed 7 bases at V and 4 bases at J, with 13 bases between. The CDR3 loop is CASKRGLAYGYTF. CDR3 DNA: TGTGCCAGCAAGAGAGGGCTTGCCTATGGCTACACCTTC.

In regard to this clonotype: A much larger clone differs from this one at a single base, so this may be a read error. The chain uses TRBV7-3 and TRBJ1-4; no definite D call. The germline gives CDR1 SGHTA, CDR2 FQGTGA. This CDR3 is 13 amino acids long. The CDR3 bases are TGTGCCAGCAGCTCTCGGGTCGGGGAAAAACTGTTATTT. Protein: CASSSRVGEKLLF.

There are many counts of this clonotype. This chain connects TRBV27 to TRBJ2-7, with 8 bases aligning to TRBD1. The J segment lost 4 bases and the V segment lost 3 bases, leaving 11 bases of the junction unmatched. The CDR3 contains 16 residues. CDR1 MNHEY and CDR2 SMNVEV come from the germline V gene (reference sequence). The CDR3 DNA follows: TGTGCCAGCAGTTTGTCCAGGGGGCGCAGTAGGTACGAGCAGTACTTC. It is translated as CASSLSRGRSRYEQYF.

The rearrangement joins TRBV27 to TRBJ1-1; D not resolved. Germline values: CDR1 MNHEY, CDR2 SMNVEV (reference sequence). The length of the CDR3 is 15 residues. Trimming cost V 4 bases and J 4 bases, with 16 bases left between them. The CDR3 sequence: CASSSSGPKPTEAFF. The DNA of the CDR3 is TGTGCCAGCAGTTCCTCGGGCCCTAAGCCCACTGAAGCTTTCTTT.

This clonotype has a handful of counts. The rearrangement joins TRBV15 to TRBJ2-7; TRBD2 agrees at 8 bases. Germline loops: CDR1 LNHNV, CDR2 YYDKDF (reference sequence). This CDR3 contains 15 residues. V lost 1 base and J lost 4; bases outside the gene matches: 6. DNA of the CDR3: TGTGCCACCAGCAGAGGGACTAGCCGAACTTACGAGCAGTACTTC. Its protein product is CATSRGTSRTYEQYF.

The J gene is TRBJ2-7, the V gene TRBV7-6; the D is unclear. CDR3 length equals 13 residues. Trimming removed 1 base at V and 6 bases at J, with 10 bases between. Germline V lookup: CDR1 SGHVS, CDR2 FNYEAQ. CDR3 bases: TGTGCCAGCAGCTTAGTCGACTCCCTCGAGCAGTACTTC. Translated, it gives CASSLVDSLEQYF.

This clonotype was seen at least ten times. The V call is TRBV7-8, the J call TRBJ2-1; 7 bases align to TRBD1. The trim removed 5 bases at V and 3 bases at J, leaving 4 bases unmatched. CDR1 SGHVS and CDR2 FQNEAQ come from the germline V gene. The CDR3 extends over 14 amino acids. CDR3 sequence (DNA): TGTGCCAGCAGCCCCAGGGACAGCTACAATGAGCAGTTCTTC. It translates to CASSPRDSYNEQFF. Full variable domain (remainder filled in from reference TRBV7-8 and TRBJ2-1): GAGVSQSPRYKVAKRGQDVALRCDPISGHVSLFWYQQALGQGPEFLTYFQNEAQLDKSGLPSDRFFAERPEGSVSTLKIQRTQQEDSAVYLCASSPRDSYNEQFFGPGTRLTVL.

The gene calls are TRBV28 and TRBJ1-2; a possible D gene is TRBD1 (5 bases). Germline CDR1 MDHEN, CDR2 SYDVKM. Between the trimmed V and J ends, which lost 8 bases and 8 bases, there was a span of 18 bases. There are 13 residues in the CDR3. CDR3 in amino acids: CASLRPGVRGYTF. The CDR3 nucleotides read TGTGCCAGCCTCAGACCGGGGGTACGAGGCTACACCTTC.

This clonotype was recorded at least ten times. J is TRBJ2-5 and V is TRBV7-9; 9 nucleotides line up with TRBD1. Germline values: CDR1 SEHNR, CDR2 FQNEAQ (reference sequence). V was clipped by 10 bases and J by 4 bases; unmatched bases: 16. This CDR3 has 16 amino acids. CDR3: CATPSHRGPIGETQYF. The CDR3 DNA follows: TGTGCCACGCCCTCCCACAGGGGGCCCATTGGAGAGACCCAGTACTTC.

This clonotype was picked up many times. The rearrangement joins TRBV7-2 to TRBJ2-7; D is unclear. The germline CDR1 and CDR2 sequences are SGHTA and FQGNSA. Trimming removed 2 bases at V and 2 bases at J, with 10 bases between. The CDR3 covers 14 residues. CDR3 sequence: CASSLRRLTYEQYF. As DNA, the CDR3 is TGTGCCAGCAGCTTAAGGAGATTAACCTACGAGCAGTACTTC.

In its sample, this clonotype was seen many times. This CDR3 reads CASSLDMDREMNTEAFF. The CDR3 DNA follows: TGTGCCAGCAGCTTAGATATGGACAGGGAAATGAACACTGAAGCTTTCTTT. The J gene is TRBJ1-1, the V gene TRBV11-2; TRBD1 matches 8 bases. CDR3 size: 17 residues. Unmatched junction bases numbered 6, after V lost 0 bases and J lost 0 bases. Germline CDR1 is SGHAT and CDR2 is FQNNGV.

V is TRBV2 and J is TRBJ2-6, with D uncertain. The CDR3 has 14 amino acids. The germline V gene encodes CDR1 SNHLY and CDR2 FYNNEI. V lost 6 bases and J lost 0, with 6 bases in between. The CDR3 region is CASSRYSGANVLTF. Here the CDR3 DNA reads TGTGCCAGCAGCCGATACTCTGGGGCCAACGTCCTGACTTTC.

The rearrangement joins TRBV9 to TRBJ1-1; no firm D call. The CDR3 totals 15 residues. The V and J ends lost 0 bases and 5 bases respectively, with 14 bases between them. The germline V gene has CDR1 SGDLS and CDR2 YYNGEE. CDR3 sequence: CASSVEGVSRTEAFF. The CDR3 DNA reads TGTGCCAGCAGCGTAGAGGGAGTGAGTCGGACTGAAGCTTTCTTT.

This clonotype was observed a handful of times. This CDR3 is CATKERGARRGQFF. As DNA, the CDR3 is TGTGCCACGAAGGAGCGGGGGGCCCGGAGGGGGCAGTTCTTC. The gene calls are TRBV2 and TRBJ2-1, with 9 positions matching TRBD2. Trimming removed 10 bases from V and 12 bases from J; junction bases left unmatched: 16. In germline, CDR1 is SNHLY, CDR2 FYNNEI. CDR3 length: 14 residues. The whole variable domain, remainder taken from reference TRBV2 and TRBJ2-1, is EPEVTQTPSHQVTQMGQEVILRCVPISNHLYFYWYRQILGQKVEFLVSFYNNEISEKSEIFDDQFSVERPDGSNFTLKIRSTKLEDSAMYFCATKERGARRGQFFGPGTRLTVL.

The chain recombines TRBV29-1 with TRBJ1-1, with a possible D match to TRBD1 (5 bases). Germline V gene sequence: CDR1 SQVTM, CDR2 ANQGSEA. The CDR3 length is 11 residues. V was shortened by 6 bases and J by 5 bases, with 10 bases between the two germline ends. The CDR3 coding sequence is TGCAGCGTCGGGGGGGTGACTGAAGCTTTCTTT. This codes for CSVGGVTEAFF.

This clonotype occurred many times. This chain links TRBV7-2 with TRBJ1-2; a possible D gene is TRBD1 (6 bases). Germline values: CDR1 SGHTA, CDR2 FQGNSA. V was trimmed by 4 bases and J by 8 bases, leaving 17 bases between them. The CDR3 runs 14 residues. CDR3: CASSSRQAGFGYTF. Written as DNA, the CDR3 is TGTGCCAGCAGCTCACGACAGGCTGGGTTCGGCTACACCTTC.

This clonotype was counted ten times or more. The V gene is TRBV7-9, the J gene TRBJ2-5; no definite D call. The CDR3 runs to 12 residues. Trimming took 3 bases from V and 4 from J, leaving 6 bases between them. Germline V gene sequence: CDR1 SEHNR, CDR2 FQNEAQ (reference sequence). CDR3 in DNA: TGTGCCAGCAGCTTCGGACGAGAGACCCAGTACTTC. Amino acid sequence: CASSFGRETQYF.

The sample holds a few counts of this clonotype. The J gene is TRBJ1-1, the V gene TRBV29-1, with D uncertain. The CDR3 loop spans 12 amino acids. Germline V gene sequence: CDR1 SQVTM, CDR2 ANQGSEA. The germline V and J ends were trimmed by 3 bases and 1 base, with 6 bases remaining between them. The CDR3 region is CSVEPTNTEAFF. The DNA of the CDR3 is TGCAGCGTTGAGCCCACGAACACTGAAGCTTTCTTT.

As regards this clonotype: A much larger clone lies a single base off, so this may be a read error. Lacking the conserved final phenylalanine or tryptophan, this CDR3 likely reflects a read error. Written as DNA, the CDR3 is TGCAGTGCTAAGGGGAGACAAATCGTTTCACCCCTCCACTGT. Encoded protein: CSAKGRQIVSPLHC. The rearrangement uses TRBV20-1 and TRBJ1-6; D is perhaps TRBD1 (5 bases). Germline CDR1 reads DFQATT; CDR2 reads SNEGSKA (reference sequence). The CDR3 totals 14 residues. Trimming removed 4 bases from V and 9 bases from J, with 16 bases in between.